This T cell receptor beta chain is drawn from a study of identical twins. Germline CDR1 LGHNA, CDR2 YNFKEQ. V was pared by 0 bases and J by 5 bases, with 10 bases between. This CDR3 comprises 14 residues. TCRdb re-derived calls from the 5' RACE reads in MiXCR, one entry per CDR3 protein. The repertoire consists of roughly 350,000 distinct CDR3 sequences, with about 12% occurring once and the leading ten covering about 7%. This clonotype occurred a few times. These records were also assigned to another study, of yellow fever vaccine responses in identical twins.

This rearrangement joins TRBV4-2 to TRBJ2-5; D is perhaps TRBD2 (6 bases). Sequences were obtained from CD8+ T cells sorted from blood. The TCR was taken from a woman between 18 and 29 years old in good health. This CDR3 reads CASSQERGWETQYF. For the CDR3, the DNA is TGTGCCAGCAGCCAAGAGCGGGGTTGGGAGACCCAGTACTTC.